The source of this T cell receptor (beta chain) is a study of T cell repertoires in cytomegalovirus infection. Study overall: Indicated by public TCR beta signatures were CMV infection and matching HLA type. Whole-study findings and limits: The cumulative frequency of public TCR beta families identified carriers of CMV plus the relevant HLA. CMV-specific TCR beta clonotypes restricted by HLA-C dominated the ex vivo response.

Concerning this clonotype itself: Its antigen is currently unknown.

A single record per CDR3 protein comes from TCRdb applying MiXCR to the reads. The table shows about 180,000 distinct CDR3 sequences, with 15% to 20% occurring only once. Germline CDR1 SGHTA, CDR2 FQGNSA. V lost 2 bases to trimming and J lost 8 bases, with 18 bases between them. The CDR3 is made up of 15 amino acids. The chain has TRBV7-2 and TRBJ1-2, with unresolved D. Sequencing was done on a sample of CD8+ T cells from PBMCs. This TCR was recovered from a human donor in good health (CMV status not recorded). Some clones in this sample may be carry-over from other donors' samples. The DNA of the CDR3 is TGTGCCAGCAGCTTAAGTGACCGACTTTCACGGGGCTACACCTTC. This codes for CASSLSDRLSRGYTF.